The T cell receptor (beta chain) under discussion was sequenced for a study of shared clonotypes between healthy human individuals. Deep was the level used in running the assay. Original handling: ImmunoSEQ junction-only sequences lacked quality scores, so their filtering differed. Measured with immunoSEQ multiplex PCR; TCRdb has only the in-frame clones, and not every one. The V and J calls and clone size are taken from that table; D and trimming were inferred from the DNA. The profile shows about 710,000 clones, roughly two thirds of them singletons. All donors qualified as healthy HIV-negative adults and had experienced no recent acute infections or vaccinations. About this clone itself: Its antigen is undetermined.

Whole-study results and caveats: The study found roughly 5% of naive CD4 clonotypes shared across four donors.

Trimming shortened V by 5 bases and J by 5 bases, and 15 bases separated the two germline ends. Germline V gene sequence: CDR1 SEHNR, CDR2 FQNEAQ (reference sequence). The CDR3 is 14 amino acids. This receptor was taken from a woman aged 30 to 39 in good health. The chain recombines TRBV7-9 with TRBJ2-5; possibly TRBD1 or TRBD2 for D (5 bases each). The sample comprised memory CD4+ T cells sorted from blood. Subset denoted: CD45RA-negative fraction. The CDR3 bases are TGTGCCAGCAGCCGCCCGGGGCGCGGGGAGACCCAGTACTTC. It yields the protein CASSRPGRGETQYF.